These 26 T cell receptor beta chains originate from one sample sequenced in a study of cytotoxic CD8 clonotypes in ibrutinib-treated CLL. Generated by immunoSEQ multiplex PCR, the TCRdb table keeps only in-frame clones and is missing some. The sample lists fewer than 45,000 clones; approximately 51% were seen once. Sequencing was performed on PBMCs, taken before ibrutinib treatment. These receptors were collected from a human donor with chronic lymphocytic leukemia.

This clone was found a few times. V gene TRBV11-3 combines with J gene TRBJ2-5, with D perhaps being TRBD1 or TRBD2 (5 bases each). The CDR3 runs 15 residues. Germline lookup yields CDR1 SGHNT and CDR2 YENEEA. With 3 bases removed from V and 4 bases from J, the gap between germline ends came to 15 bases. The CDR3 spells CASSLGVGTGETQYF. CDR3 bases: TGTGCCAGCAGCTTGGGTGTAGGGACCGGAGAGACCCAGTACTTC. Looking up the rest from reference TRBV11-3 and TRBJ2-5 gives the full variable domain: EAGVVQSPRYKIIEKKQPVAFWCNPISGHNTLYWYLQNLGQGPELLIRYENEEAVDDSQLPKDRFSAERLKGVDSTLKIQPAELGDSAVYLCASSLGVGTGETQYFGPGTRLLVL.

V and J are TRBV28 and TRBJ2-7, with a weak D call TRBD1 (6 bases). The CDR3 sequence is 13 residues long. Germline CDR1 MDHEN, CDR2 SYDVKM. V was cut by 5 bases and J by 2 bases, with 10 bases left in between. CDR3 sequence (DNA): TGTGCCAGCAGTCCCAGGGGACCCTACGAGCAGTACTTC. This translates into CASSPRGPYEQYF.

The genes are TRBV21-1 and TRBJ2-7; the tabulated D call, TRBD2, remains unverified against the DNA. TRBV21-1 counts as a pseudogene. This CDR3 is built from 19 residues. CDR3 DNA sequence: TGTGCCAGCAGCAAAAAAGATCTCCGGGAGTTAAAACTGGGCTACGAGCAGTACTTC. This encodes CASSKKDLRELKLGYEQYF.

This clone was seen only a few times. This chain joins TRBV28 and TRBJ1-5; TRBD1 matches 7 bases. Germline CDR1 MDHEN, CDR2 SYDVKM. The junction had 3 bases not matched to a gene; V was cut back by 6 bases and J by 7 bases. The CDR3 has 12 amino acids. This CDR3 is CASRRGPQPQHF. For the CDR3, the DNA is TGTGCCAGCAGAAGGGGGCCCCAGCCCCAGCATTTT.

The chain links TRBV7-2 to TRBJ1-4; possibly TRBD1 for D (6 bases). V lost 2 bases to trimming and J lost 0 bases, with 13 bases between them. The length of the CDR3 is 17 residues. Germline lookup yields CDR1 SGHTA and CDR2 FQGNSA. The CDR3 reads CASSLTWGATTNEKLFF. The CDR3 nucleotides are TGTGCCAGCAGCTTAACCTGGGGGGCCACAACTAATGAAAAACTGTTTTTT.

This clone was observed a handful of times. The chain employs TRBV7-9 and TRBJ2-7; 9 bases are a match to TRBD1. The V gene end was trimmed by 3 bases and the J gene end by 4 bases; junction bases not matched to a gene: 13. Germline CDR1 SEHNR, CDR2 FQNEAQ (reference sequence). The CDR3 is made up of 17 amino acids. DNA of the CDR3: TGTGCCAGCAGCTTTCCAGGGACAGGGAGGTTCCTTTACGAGCAGTACTTC. It encodes CASSFPGTGRFLYEQYF.

This clone was observed a handful of times. The DNA for the CDR3 is TGCGCCAGCAGCTTTTCGGCTGTGAACACTGAAGCTTTCTTT. Protein: CASSFSAVNTEAFF. The rearrangement links TRBV5-1 to TRBJ1-1; D gene unclear. Germline-derived CDR1 and CDR2 are SGHRS and YFSETQ. The V end was cut by 2 bases, the J end by 0 bases, with 8 bases between. The CDR3 totals 14 residues.

In this sample, this clone turned up many times. The V and J genes are TRBV19 and TRBJ2-7; D is ambiguous. Trimming stripped 4 bases from V and 3 bases from J, with 7 bases between. The CDR3 runs to 12 residues. Per germline, CDR1 LNHDA and CDR2 SQIVND (reference sequence). CDR3 nucleotides: TGTGCCAGTAGTAAGGGAAGCTACGAGCAGTACTTC. This sequence encodes CASSKGSYEQYF.

This sequence joins TRBV7-2 and TRBJ2-7; TRBD2 agrees at 10 bases. Germline CDR1 and CDR2: SGHTA and FQGNSA. The CDR3 is 15 amino acids. V lost 1 base, J lost 6 bases, and 6 bases stayed unmatched. CDR3 protein: CASSLVSGGAGEQYF. Here the CDR3 DNA reads TGTGCCAGCAGCTTAGTGAGCGGGGGGGCCGGCGAGCAGTACTTC.

The CDR3 protein is CASTTGGLYEQYF. DNA of the CDR3: TGTGCCAGCACGACAGGGGGCTTGTACGAGCAGTACTTC. The V call is TRBV2, the J call TRBJ2-7, with 10 bases that match TRBD1. After removal of 7 bases from V and 4 bases from J, the junction contained 4 bases not matched to a gene. This CDR3 spans 13 amino acids. The V gene's germline CDR1 is SNHLY and CDR2 FYNNEI.

This clone has only a few counts. The V and J genes are TRBV27 and TRBJ2-6; the match to TRBD1 covers 7 bases. V lost 5 bases and J lost 3; bases outside the gene matches: 4. CDR1 is MNHEY, CDR2 SMNVEV, per germline (reference sequence). This CDR3 contains 15 residues. This CDR3 reads CASSRQGIGANVLTF. CDR3 coding DNA: TGTGCCAGCAGTCGACAGGGCATTGGGGCCAACGTCCTGACTTTC.

This sequence joins TRBV2 and TRBJ2-7, with D possibly being TRBD1 (5 bases). The V and J ends lost 7 bases and 9 bases respectively, with 19 bases between them. The CDR3 spans 13 residues. The germline V gene has CDR1 SNHLY and CDR2 FYNNEI. The chain's CDR3 is CASTFADSAAQYF. The CDR3, as DNA: TGTGCCAGCACGTTTGCAGACAGCGCAGCGCAGTACTTC.

This chain joins TRBV5-1 and TRBJ2-2; TRBD1 matches at 7 bases. The CDR3 is made up of 14 amino acids. With 4 bases clipped from V and 4 bases from J, the junction kept 4 bases outside the gene matches. Germline loops: CDR1 SGHRS, CDR2 YFSETQ. As DNA, the CDR3 is TGCGCCAGCAGCCCCGGGACAGTCACCGGGGAGCTGTTTTTT. This translates into CASSPGTVTGELFF.

This chain joins TRBV5-1 and TRBJ1-1; TRBD1 is a possible D gene (6 bases). CDR1 and CDR2 (germline): SGHRS, YFSETQ. The CDR3 has 16 residues. V lost 0 bases to trimming and J lost 1 base, with 13 bases between them. The CDR3 DNA reads as TGCGCCAGCAGCTTGGTGGCAGGGGAAGGGAACACTGAAGCTTTCTTT. It translates to CASSLVAGEGNTEAFF.

The CDR3 is CASSFAGLSTEAFF. CDR3 DNA sequence: TGTGCCAGCAGCTTTGCAGGGCTGAGCACTGAAGCTTTCTTT. This sequence joins TRBV7-9 and TRBJ1-1; D is perhaps TRBD1 (5 bases). The CDR3 runs to 14 residues. In germline, CDR1 is SEHNR, CDR2 FQNEAQ (reference sequence). V was cut by 3 bases and J by 4 bases, with 12 bases left in between. Together with reference TRBV7-9 and TRBJ1-1, the CDR3 gives the full variable domain: DTGVSQNPRHKITKRGQNVTFRCDPISEHNRLYWYRQTLGQGPEFLTYFQNEAQLEKSRLLSDRFSAERPKGSFSTLEIQRTEQGDSAMYLCASSFAGLSTEAFFGQGTRLTVV.

This clone was found a few times. This chain connects TRBV2 to TRBJ1-5; 7 positions agree with TRBD1. The CDR3 covers 14 residues. J gave up 3 bases and V 5 bases, and 4 bases lay outside the gene matches. Looked up from germline, CDR1 is SNHLY and CDR2 is FYNNEI. The CDR3 reads CASSQGVNNQPQHF. The CDR3 DNA sequence: TGTGCCAGCAGTCAGGGGGTGAACAATCAGCCCCAGCATTTT.

This clone occurred a few times. The V call is TRBV7-3, the J call TRBJ2-3; D is unclear. V was shortened by 3 bases and J by 0 bases, with 10 bases between the two germline ends. The CDR3 spans 15 residues. CDR1 is SGHTA, CDR2 FQGTGA, per germline. The CDR3 reads CASSFGTISTDTQYF. The CDR3 region has the DNA TGTGCCAGCAGCTTCGGTACTATTAGCACAGATACGCAGTATTTT.

In nucleotides, the CDR3 is TGCGCCAGCAGCCAGGGGGGAGAACTAGAGCAGTACTTC. Its protein product is CASSQGGELEQYF. The chain couples TRBV5-1 to TRBJ2-7; possibly TRBD1 for D (7 bases). The germline V gene has CDR1 SGHRS and CDR2 YFSETQ. Trimming stripped 4 bases from V and 7 bases from J, with 15 bases between. The CDR3 runs to 13 residues.

The chain links TRBV18 to TRBJ1-2; D is unclear. CDR3 length: 15 amino acids. Per germline, CDR1 KGHSH and CDR2 LQKENI. V was clipped by 0 bases and J by 2 bases, with 10 bases between them. CDR3 sequence reads: CASSPPSQRNYGYTF. The CDR3 DNA sequence: TGTGCCAGCTCACCACCATCACAGCGAAACTATGGCTACACCTTC.

CDR3 nucleotides: TGTGCCAGCTCACCTGGACAGGGAGGAGGGTATGGTGGCTACACCTTC. As protein: CASSPGQGGGYGGYTF. The rearrangement uses TRBV18 and TRBJ1-2; 8 bases are a match to TRBD1. The germline V gene has CDR1 KGHSH and CDR2 LQKENI. Trimming cost V 3 bases and J 7 bases; bases outside gene matches: 13. The CDR3 is 16 amino acids.

The chain combines TRBV9 with TRBJ2-7; TRBD1 matches 9 bases. Germline-derived CDR1 and CDR2 are SGDLS and YYNGEE. There are 14 residues in the CDR3. With V trimmed by 6 bases and J by 2 bases, 6 bases remained unmatched. Written as DNA, the CDR3 is TGTGCCAGCAATTCACAGGGGGCCACCTACGAGCAGTACTTC. This gives the protein CASNSQGATYEQYF.

The genes are TRBV9 and TRBJ2-5; TRBD2 is a possible D gene (6 bases). The CDR3 covers 14 residues. Trimming removed 0 bases from V and 4 bases from J, with 10 bases in between. Looked up from germline, CDR1 is SGDLS and CDR2 is YYNGEE. The CDR3 here is CASSVDGRGETQYF. The CDR3 bases are TGTGCCAGCAGCGTAGACGGGCGGGGAGAGACCCAGTACTTC.

The CDR3 protein is CASSLARQQNTGELFF. CDR3 nucleotides: TGTGCCAGCAGCTTAGCCAGACAGCAGAACACCGGGGAGCTGTTTTTT. V gene TRBV7-9 combines with J gene TRBJ2-2, with D tentatively TRBD1 (5 bases). Germline values: CDR1 SEHNR, CDR2 FQNEAQ (reference sequence). The CDR3 runs to 16 residues. Trimming left V 0 bases short and J 1 base short, with 9 bases between.

This clone has only a few counts. The V call is TRBV19, the J call TRBJ1-4; tentative D call: TRBD1 (6 bases). V lost 5 bases to trimming and J lost 8 bases, with 15 bases between them. Looked up from germline, CDR1 is LNHDA and CDR2 is SQIVND (reference sequence). The CDR3 has 14 amino acids. CDR3 in amino acids: CASSPTDSGEKLFF. The CDR3 nucleotides read TGTGCCAGTAGTCCGACGGACAGTGGGGAAAAACTGTTTTTT.

This clone was recorded a few times. The chain uses TRBV15 and TRBJ1-6; TRBD1 agrees at 9 bases. After removal of 0 bases from V and 7 bases from J, the junction contained 7 bases not matched to a gene. Germline CDR1 LNHNV, CDR2 YYDKDF (reference sequence). The length of the CDR3 is 17 residues. CDR3 sequence reads: CATSRDALDRGNSPLHF. CDR3 DNA: TGTGCCACCAGCAGAGATGCCCTCGACAGGGGGAATTCACCCCTCCACTTT.

The chain couples TRBV5-1 to TRBJ1-1, with D maybe TRBD1 (6 bases). Germline CDR1 is SGHRS and CDR2 is YFSETQ. With 4 bases removed from V and 1 base from J, the gap between germline ends came to 8 bases. This CDR3 has 13 residues. CDR3 protein: CASSRQENTEAFF. CDR3 nucleotide sequence: TGCGCCAGCAGCCGACAGGAGAACACTGAAGCTTTCTTT.